This T cell receptor beta chain was recovered during a study of blood T cells in healthy people across ages. Germline-derived CDR1 and CDR2 are MDHEN and SYDVKM. The CDR3 runs 15 residues. The V segment lost 3 bases and the J segment 1 base; nucleotides outside the gene matches: 5. Only a few counts were recorded for this clonotype. Its antigen is unknown. Study-wide findings and caveats: Measured against age, TCR beta diversity per million T cells decreased in a roughly linear manner. Both higher diversity and more naive CD4+ cells marked long-lived donors when set against aged donors. Unknown donor CMV status possibly confounded expanded clonotype changes.

Using a J-beta primer mix together with a sample-barcoded 5' primer, a second PCR was run for about 7 to 12 cycles. MiXCR, applied by TCRdb to the 5' RACE reads, yields one record per CDR3 protein. The repertoire has fewer than 800,000 distinct CDR3 sequences, about half of them found once; the top ten carry 25% to 35%. J is TRBJ2-5 and V is TRBV28; 7 positions agree with TRBD2. Specimen: blood. This TCR came from a woman in her sixties in good health. This CDR3 reads CASSFAGRGQETQYF. The CDR3 bases are TGTGCCAGCAGTTTTGCGGGGAGGGGCCAAGAGACCCAGTACTTC.